This is a list of T cell receptor beta chains from one sample in a study of cytomegalovirus exposure and HLA in healthy donors. Using immunoSEQ multiplex PCR, the repertoire was profiled, and TCRdb retains in-frame clones only, with some absent. The table includes roughly 80,000 clones, approximately 88% detected once. The sequencing input was PBMCs. These receptors came from a woman between 45 and 65 years old in good health and CMV-seronegative. The CDR3 runs from the conserved cysteine through the conserved F or W. D genes are given only for firm matches. Where a row states a size, it is once, few, many or the class of an expanded clone; other rows omit it.

>TRBD1|.|TRBV5-4|TRBJ2-7
TGTGCCAGCAGCGGTTATCGGACAGGGGGCCTGTACGAGCAGTACTTC
CASSGYRTGGLYEQYF
>.|.|TRBV5-1|TRBJ1-5
TGCGCCAGCAGCTTGACAGGGAATCAGCCCCAGCATTTT
CASSLTGNQPQHF
>.|.|TRBV5-1|TRBJ2-7
TGCGCCAGCGGGGCCTCGGCAGCCCTATCCTCCTACGAGCAGTACTTC
CASGASAALSSYEQYF
>.|.|TRBV11-3|TRBJ1-6
TGTGCCAGCAGCCTCGCAAGGGCAGGGAAAAATTCACCCCTCCACTTT
CASSLARAGKNSPLHF
>.|.|TRBV9|TRBJ2-1
TGTGCCAGCAGCGTAGTGGAGAGCTCCTACAATGAGCAGTTCTTC
CASSVVESSYNEQFF
>.|few|TRBV28|TRBJ1-1
TGTGCCAGCAGAAGTAGCGGCACTGAAGCTTTCTTT
CASRSSGTEAFF
>TRBD1|.|TRBV6-5|TRBJ1-5
TGTGCCAGCAGTCCAGGACAGGGGGCCGTTCAGCCCCAGCATTTT
CASSPGQGAVQPQHF
>.|.|TRBV25-1|TRBJ1-1
TGTGCCAGCAGTGATCTGGGGGCGAAAGGGACTGAAGCTTTCTTT
CASSDLGAKGTEAFF
>.|.|TRBV19|TRBJ1-1
TGTGCCAGTAGTAAGGGGCCAGATGAAGCTTTCTTT
CASSKGPDEAFF
>.|.|TRBV2|TRBJ2-1
TGTGCCAGCAGTGTAGAGTCTACCTACAATGAGCAGTTCTTC
CASSVESTYNEQFF
>.|.|TRBV6-1|TRBJ1-5
TGTGCCAGCAGTGAACAGGGCAGATTCTTCAATCAGCCCCAGCATTTT
CASSEQGRFFNQPQHF
>TRBD1|.|TRBV28|TRBJ1-1
TGTGCCAGCAGCCAGACAGGGGGTATTTACACTGAAGCTTTCTTT
CASSQTGGIYTEAFF
>.|.|TRBV18|TRBJ2-2
TGTGCCAGCTCACCACCGCGACTAGTTGGGGAGCTGTTTTTT
CASSPPRLVGELFF
>.|once|TRBV10-3|TRBJ2-2
TGTGCCATCAGTGGACAGGGGACTACGAACACCGGGGAGCTGTTTTTT
CAISGQGTTNTGELFF
>TRBD2|.|TRBV2|TRBJ2-3
TGTGCCAGCAGTTTCAGGCTAGCGGTCACAGATACGCAGTATTTT
CASSFRLAVTDTQYF
>TRBD1|.|TRBV27|TRBJ2-5
TGTGCCAGCAGTTTAAGGGGGCAGGGTGAGACCCAGTACTTC
CASSLRGQGETQYF
>.|.|TRBV29-1|TRBJ1-2
TGCAGCGCCGTGGGGCCAGGGATCAAAAGGAACTATGGCTACACCTTC
CSAVGPGIKRNYGYTF
>TRBD2|.|TRBV5-4|TRBJ2-5
TGTGCCAGCAGCCCTCGTCTAGCGGGGGCGGGGGAGACCCAGTACTTC
CASSPRLAGAGETQYF
>TRBD2|.|TRBV5-5|TRBJ2-3
TGTGCCAGCAGATACCAAGCGGGAGTTACCACAGATACGCAGTATTTT
CASRYQAGVTTDTQYF
>TRBD1|.|TRBV19|TRBJ1-1
TGTGCCAGTAGTAACCGGCGGGGACAGGTGAACACTGAAGCTTTCTTT
CASSNRRGQVNTEAFF
>TRBD1|few|TRBV4-2|TRBJ1-1
TGTGCCAGCAGCCAAGATCGGACAGGGGGCAGGAACACTGAAGCTTTCTTT
CASSQDRTGGRNTEAFF
>.|.|TRBV28|TRBJ1-2
TGTGCCAGCAGTCCTACGAATGGTATGAACTATGGCTACACCTTC
CASSPTNGMNYGYTF
>.|.|TRBV14|TRBJ2-7
TGTGCCAGCAGCCAAGATAACTCCTACGAGCAGTACTTC
CASSQDNSYEQYF
>TRBD1|.|TRBV19|TRBJ2-2
TGTGCCGCGTCCGGGACAGCGAACACCGGGGAGCTGTTTTTT
CAASGTANTGELFF
>.|.|TRBV19|TRBJ1-1
TGTGCCAGTAGCCCGCTACCCTCGATGAACACTGAAGCTTTCTTT
CASSPLPSMNTEAFF
>TRBD1|.|TRBV7-9|TRBJ1-2
TGTGCCAGCAGTCGACAGGGGGCGCTCCATGGCTACACCTTC
CASSRQGALHGYTF
>.|.|TRBV2|TRBJ1-3
TGTGCCAGCAGTGCTAAGGGGTCTGGAAACACCATATATTTT
CASSAKGSGNTIYF
>TRBD1|.|TRBV7-3|TRBJ2-7
TGTGCCAGCAGCCTGGGACAGGGCTTCGAGCAGTACTTC
CASSLGQGFEQYF
>TRBD1|few|TRBV4-1|TRBJ1-1
TGCGCCAGCAGCCAAGAGGGGGACAGTAACACTGAAGCTTTCTTT
CASSQEGDSNTEAFF
>TRBD2|.|TRBV7-3|TRBJ2-1
TGTGCCAGCAGCCTGGGACTAGCGGAAGGGAATGAGCAGTTCTTC
CASSLGLAEGNEQFF
>.|few|TRBV9|TRBJ2-1
TGTGCCAGCAGCCTAGGGGGGGGGAACAATGAGCAGTTCTTC
CASSLGGGNNEQFF
>.|.|TRBV10-3|TRBJ1-2
TGTGCCATCAGTGAGGGGGCTCGAAACTATGGCTACACCTTC
CAISEGARNYGYTF